A selection of T cell receptor beta chains follows, all from one sample in a study of a mutant IDH1 vaccine in newly diagnosed glioma. Profiling relied on immunoSEQ multiplex PCR, and the TCRdb table lists in-frame clones only, not all of them. Of just over 65,000 clones listed, approximately 88% are singletons. These receptors have no known antigen. The sample consisted of PBMCs, taken from a glioma patient whose treatment included an IDH1 peptide vaccine. Receptor source: a young man with glioma. Each CDR3 is given with its conserved first and last residue. A D gene is named only where the DNA matches it firmly. Clone size is not always given. Where it is, it says once, few, many or a class for expanded clones.

J: TRBJ1-5; V: TRBV6-7; D: .; size: .; CDR3: CASSYSRQVGLFNQPQHF; DNA: TGTGCCAGCAGTTACTCTCGACAGGTCGGCCTTTTCAATCAGCCCCAGCATTTT
J: TRBJ1-1; V: TRBV28; D: .; size: .; CDR3: CASSLIYGRVTEAFF; DNA: TGTGCCAGCAGTTTAATCTACGGGAGGGTCACTGAAGCTTTCTTT
J: TRBJ1-5; V: TRBV10-3; D: .; size: .; CDR3: CAISESTGFQPQHF; DNA: TGTGCCATCAGTGAGTCAACCGGGTTTCAGCCCCAGCATTTT
J: TRBJ2-7; V: TRBV27; D: .; size: .; CDR3: CASNGKRNGEQYF; DNA: TGTGCCAGCAACGGGAAGAGGAACGGCGAGCAGTACTTC
J: TRBJ1-2; V: TRBV28; D: .; size: few; CDR3: CASGTFGYTF; DNA: TGTGCCTCGGGGACATTTGGCTACACCTTC
J: TRBJ2-7; V: TRBV30; D: .; size: .; CDR3: CAWGTNEQYF; DNA: TGTGCCTGGGGCACCAACGAGCAGTACTTC
J: TRBJ1-2; V: TRBV30; D: .; size: .; CDR3: CAWVALRGYGYTF; DNA: TGTGCCTGGGTGGCCTTAAGGGGCTATGGCTACACCTTC
J: TRBJ2-7; V: TRBV5-6; D: .; size: .; CDR3: CASSHWRGPLQNEQYF; DNA: TGTGCCAGCAGCCATTGGCGGGGGCCTTTACAGAACGAGCAGTACTTC
J: TRBJ1-1; V: TRBV9; D: .; size: few; CDR3: CASSVLGGGNTEAFF; DNA: TGTGCCAGCAGCGTACTCGGGGGGGGTAACACTGAAGCTTTCTTT
J: TRBJ1-3; V: TRBV19; D: .; size: few; CDR3: CATLRDLPNTIYF; DNA: TGTGCCACGCTTCGGGACTTACCAAACACCATATATTTT
J: TRBJ2-1; V: TRBV28; D: .; size: .; CDR3: CASSLPSRRQFF; DNA: TGTGCCAGCAGTTTGCCTAGCAGACGACAGTTCTTC
J: TRBJ2-2; V: TRBV6-5; D: .; size: .; CDR3: CASSATGNTGELFF; DNA: TGTGCCAGCAGTGCAACAGGGAACACCGGGGAGCTGTTTTTT
J: TRBJ1-2; V: TRBV2; D: .; size: .; CDR3: CASSERGHPYGYTF; DNA: TGTGCCAGCAGTGAACGGGGACACCCCTATGGCTACACCTTC
J: TRBJ1-4; V: TRBV5-5; D: .; size: once; CDR3: CASSLEGAADEKLFF; DNA: TGTGCCAGCAGCTTGGAGGGCGCCGCGGATGAAAAACTGTTTTTT
J: TRBJ1-1; V: TRBV19; D: .; size: .; CDR3: CASSFGRTEAFF; DNA: TGTGCCAGTAGTTTCGGGCGAACTGAAGCTTTCTTT
J: TRBJ1-3; V: TRBV10-2; D: .; size: .; CDR3: CASSLRSGNTIYF; DNA: TGCGCCAGCAGTCTTCGCTCTGGAAACACCATATATTTT
J: TRBJ2-7; V: TRBV16; D: .; size: once; CDR3: CASSQFSEQYF; DNA: TGTGCCAGCAGCCAATTCAGCGAGCAGTACTTC
J: TRBJ2-2; V: TRBV19; D: TRBD1; size: .; CDR3: CASRQGWNTGELFF; DNA: TGTGCCAGTCGACAGGGATGGAACACCGGGGAGCTGTTTTTT
J: TRBJ1-6; V: TRBV7-9; D: .; size: .; CDR3: CASSSTLNSPLHF; DNA: TGTGCCAGCAGCTCCACTTTGAATTCACCCCTCCACTTT
J: TRBJ1-1; V: TRBV19; D: .; size: .; CDR3: CASSIWGPGNTEAFF; DNA: TGTGCCAGTAGTATTTGGGGGCCGGGGAACACTGAAGCTTTCTTT
J: TRBJ1-2; V: TRBV2; D: .; size: .; CDR3: CASSESRDYGYTF; DNA: TGTGCCAGCAGTGAATCCAGGGACTATGGCTACACCTTC
J: TRBJ1-2; V: TRBV6-5; D: .; size: .; CDR3: CASSPRDRLGGYTF; DNA: TGTGCCAGCAGCCCTCGTGACAGGCTGGGTGGCTACACCTTC
J: TRBJ2-5; V: TRBV10-2; D: .; size: .; CDR3: CASSDRGRQETQYF; DNA: TGCGCCAGCAGTGATCGGGGGCGCCAAGAGACCCAGTACTTC
J: TRBJ2-2; V: TRBV7-2; D: .; size: .; CDR3: CASSLAEGTGELFF; DNA: TGTGCCAGCAGCTTAGCAGAGGGCACCGGGGAGCTGTTTTTT
J: TRBJ2-7; V: TRBV7-9; D: .; size: .; CDR3: CASSLTTGSIPPYSYEQYF; DNA: TGTGCCAGCAGCCTTACCACAGGGAGCATACCACCGTACTCCTACGAGCAGTACTTC
J: TRBJ1-1; V: TRBV7-3; D: .; size: few; CDR3: CASSWQGYTEAFF; DNA: TGTGCCAGCAGCTGGCAGGGTTACACTGAAGCTTTCTTT
J: TRBJ1-4; V: TRBV30; D: .; size: .; CDR3: CAWSKISTPVSEKLFF; DNA: TGTGCCTGGAGTAAGATTTCAACGCCGGTTAGTGAAAAACTGTTTTTT
J: TRBJ1-3; V: TRBV27; D: .; size: .; CDR3: CASSLKGSYTSFSGNTIYF; DNA: TGTGCCAGCAGTTTAAAGGGCAGCTATACTTCATTCTCTGGAAACACCATATATTTT
J: TRBJ1-4; V: TRBV30; D: .; size: .; CDR3: CAWLSAGEKLFF; DNA: TGTGCCTGGCTTTCTGCCGGGGAAAAACTGTTTTTT
J: TRBJ1-3; V: TRBV10-3; D: TRBD1; size: .; CDR3: CAIRDSSGNTIYF; DNA: TGTGCCATTCGGGACAGCTCTGGAAACACCATATATTTT
J: TRBJ1-1; V: TRBV5-4; D: .; size: .; CDR3: CASSPWEVNTEAFF; DNA: TGTGCCAGCAGCCCCTGGGAGGTGAACACTGAAGCTTTCTTT
J: TRBJ1-1; V: TRBV18; D: .; size: once; CDR3: CASSRDRKNTEAFF; DNA: TGTGCCAGCTCACGCGACAGGAAGAACACTGAAGCTTTCTTT
J: TRBJ2-5; V: TRBV18; D: .; size: .; CDR3: CASSPPTPGFGQQLETQYF; DNA: TGTGCCAGCTCACCACCGACCCCTGGGTTCGGACAGCAGCTAGAGACCCAGTACTTC
J: TRBJ2-1; V: TRBV7-7; D: TRBD2; size: .; CDR3: CASSQTSGTYNEQFF; DNA: TGTGCTAGCAGCCAAACTAGCGGCACTTACAATGAGCAGTTCTTC
J: TRBJ2-2; V: TRBV18; D: .; size: once; CDR3: CASSIQGGFTGELFF; DNA: TGTGCCAGCTCTATCCAGGGGGGCTTCACCGGGGAGCTGTTTTTT
J: TRBJ2-7; V: TRBV5-4; D: TRBD1; size: .; CDR3: CASSLGTAPLSYEQYF; DNA: TGTGCCAGCAGCCTCGGGACAGCGCCTTTATCCTACGAGCAGTACTTC
J: TRBJ1-1; V: TRBV5-1; D: .; size: .; CDR3: CASKIGGQVNTEAFF; DNA: TGCGCCAGCAAAATAGGGGGACAAGTGAACACTGAAGCTTTCTTT
J: TRBJ1-2; V: TRBV5-5; D: .; size: .; CDR3: CASSLDFNYGYTF; DNA: TGTGCCAGCAGCCTGGACTTTAACTATGGCTACACCTTC
J: TRBJ1-2; V: TRBV9; D: .; size: .; CDR3: CASSGAPTNYGYTF; DNA: TGTGCCAGCAGCGGGGCCCCGACTAACTATGGCTACACCTTC
J: TRBJ1-4; V: TRBV2; D: .; size: few; CDR3: CASKSVGSNEKLFF; DNA: TGTGCCAGCAAGTCGGTGGGATCTAATGAAAAACTGTTTTTT
J: TRBJ2-2; V: TRBV29-1; D: TRBD1; size: .; CDR3: CSVGTGEYGELFF; DNA: TGCAGCGTGGGGACAGGGGAATACGGGGAGCTGTTTTTT
J: TRBJ1-1; V: TRBV7-6; D: .; size: .; CDR3: CASSLGSGLRTEAFF; DNA: TGTGCCAGCAGCTTAGGCTCAGGGTTGCGGACTGAAGCTTTCTTT
J: TRBJ1-1; V: TRBV19; D: .; size: .; CDR3: CASSEARGLGTEAFF; DNA: TGTGCCAGTAGCGAAGCCAGGGGTTTGGGCACTGAAGCTTTCTTT
J: TRBJ2-3; V: TRBV5-4; D: .; size: .; CDR3: CASSLVASTDTQYF; DNA: TGTGCCAGCAGCTTGGTAGCGAGCACAGATACGCAGTATTTT
J: TRBJ2-1; V: TRBV18; D: .; size: .; CDR3: CASSPPRSLNEQFF; DNA: TGTGCCAGCTCACCTCCCCGAAGCTTAAATGAGCAGTTCTTC
J: TRBJ1-4; V: TRBV2; D: .; size: .; CDR3: CASSSSGATNEKLFF; DNA: TGTGCCAGCAGTTCTAGTGGGGCAACTAATGAAAAACTGTTTTTT
J: TRBJ2-5; V: TRBV5-4; D: TRBD1; size: .; CDR3: CASSLRTGGRETQYF; DNA: TGTGCCAGCAGCTTGAGGACAGGGGGGAGAGAGACCCAGTACTTC
J: TRBJ2-1; V: TRBV11-2; D: TRBD2; size: .; CDR3: CASSLKREVGEQFF; DNA: TGTGCCAGCAGCTTAAAGCGGGAGGTGGGCGAGCAGTTCTTC
J: TRBJ2-4; V: TRBV6-1; D: .; size: .; CDR3: CASSEEGASANIQYF; DNA: TGTGCCAGCAGTGAAGAGGGTGCTAGCGCCAACATTCAGTACTTC
J: TRBJ1-4; V: TRBV30; D: .; size: .; CDR3: CAWSAYRGTNEKLFF; DNA: TGTGCCTGGAGTGCGTACAGAGGAACTAATGAAAAACTGTTTTTT